One and the same sample provided the 23 T cell receptor beta chains below, sequenced in a study of T cell repertoires in cytomegalovirus infection (dated by TCRdb to 2018 to 2020). The run used an Illumina HiSeq 1500. Starting from the raw public reads, TCRdb applied fastp trimming at Q25, assembled clones with MiXCR and retained in-frame beta chains. Rows are unified per CDR3 protein, each entry keeping the most common DNA and genes. The sample includes roughly 320,000 distinct CDR3 sequences, with 9.5% observed a single time. Clones ranked in the top ten supply approximately 4.5% of the sample. Sequencing used PBMCs. The receptor source for this set is a human donor in good health (CMV status not recorded). Some clones in this sample may be carry-over from other donors' samples.

This clonotype was observed many times. The DNA for the CDR3 is TGTGCCAGCAGTCCTAGCGGGGGGGGCTACAATGAGCAGTTCTTC. Translation: CASSPSGGGYNEQFF. The chain employs TRBV12-3 or TRBV12-4 and TRBJ2-1; 12 bases are shared with TRBD2. This CDR3 region has 15 residues. The V segment lost 5 bases and the J segment 3 bases; nucleotides outside the gene matches: 2.

This clonotype appeared a few times. The gene calls are TRBV7-2 and TRBJ2-7; the D is unclear. The V end was cut by 5 bases, the J end by 2 bases, with 7 bases between. This CDR3 spans 12 amino acids. Per germline, CDR1 SGHTA and CDR2 FQGNSA. Here the CDR3 DNA reads TGTGCCAGCAGCGTCCTCCCCTACGAGCAGTACTTC. Its translation: CASSVLPYEQYF.

This clonotype was picked up many times. The chain has TRBV6-5 and TRBJ1-3; D is undetermined. This CDR3 has 16 amino acids. The V and J ends lost 2 bases and 0 bases respectively, with 11 bases between them. Germline V CDR1 and CDR2: MNHEY, SVGAGI. CDR3 sequence reads: CASSYGEPFSGNTIYF. DNA of the CDR3: TGTGCCAGCAGTTACGGAGAGCCATTCTCTGGAAACACCATATATTTT.

This clonotype was counted ten times or more. This chain connects TRBV7-3 to TRBJ2-2; TRBD2 agrees at 9 bases. The CDR3 contains 15 residues. Germline assignment: CDR1 SGHTA and CDR2 FQGTGA. After removal of 5 bases from V and 4 bases from J, the junction contained 5 bases not matched to a gene. CDR3 DNA: TGTGCCAGCAGCGTGGGACTAGCTGGCACCGGGGAGCTGTTTTTT. Its protein product is CASSVGLAGTGELFF.

This clonotype was detected only a few times. This sequence joins TRBV2 and TRBJ1-2; D unresolved. Per the germline V gene, CDR1 is SNHLY and CDR2 is FYNNEI. CDR3 length equals 13 residues. V shed 9 bases and J shed 5 bases, with 16 bases lying between them. Here the CDR3 reads CASLEVSDYGYTF. CDR3 DNA: TGTGCCAGTCTTGAGGTGTCGGATTATGGCTACACCTTC.

This clonotype was observed many times. The genes are TRBV12-3 or TRBV12-4 and TRBJ2-3; D could derive from TRBD1 or TRBD2 (5 bases each). V dropped 3 bases and J dropped 1 base, with 11 bases sitting between them. The CDR3 loop spans 15 amino acids. CDR3 sequence (DNA): TGTGCCAGCAGTTTTCGGGACCGCCGCACAGATACGCAGTATTTT. Protein product: CASSFRDRRTDTQYF.

The table lists this clonotype with a few counts. J is TRBJ1-1 and V is TRBV28, with unresolved D. Trimming removed 7 bases from V and 3 bases from J, with 15 bases in between. Per the germline V gene, CDR1 is MDHEN and CDR2 is SYDVKM. The CDR3 runs to 14 residues. Here the CDR3 reads CASIPGPSDTEAFF. The CDR3 DNA is TGTGCCAGCATCCCCGGACCCTCGGACACTGAAGCTTTCTTT. Variable domain in full (rest from reference TRBV28 and TRBJ1-1): DVKVTQSSRYLVKRTGEKVFLECVQDMDHENMFWYRQDPGLGLRLIYFSYDVKMKEKGDIPEGYSVSREKKERFSLILESASTNQTSMYLCASIPGPSDTEAFFGQGTRLTVV.

This clonotype was seen only a few times. V gene TRBV20-1 combines with J gene TRBJ2-3, with D uncertain. Germline V gene lookup returns CDR1 DFQATT and CDR2 SNEGSKA (reference sequence). V was shortened by 0 bases and J by 1 base, with 17 bases between the two germline ends. This CDR3 is 17 amino acids long. The chain's CDR3 is CSARDYRTRTGTDTQYF. The CDR3 bases are TGCAGTGCTAGAGATTATCGGACCCGGACGGGCACAGATACGCAGTATTTT.

The CDR3 DNA is TGTGCCAGCAGTCCCTCCCGGGGGAGGGGGGGCAATCAGCCCCAGCATTTT. Translation gives CASSPSRGRGGNQPQHF. V is TRBV28 and J is TRBJ1-5, with D perhaps TRBD1 (6 bases). Per germline, CDR1 MDHEN and CDR2 SYDVKM. Trimming shortened V by 5 bases and J by 2 bases, and 19 bases separated the two germline ends. This CDR3 is 17 amino acids long.

J is TRBJ2-7 and V is TRBV12-3 or TRBV12-4; tentative D call: TRBD2 (7 bases). The CDR3 runs 16 residues. Trimming pared 2 bases from V and 0 bases from J, leaving 14 bases between. CDR3 sequence reads: CASSLRGATSSYEQYF. In DNA, the CDR3 is TGTGCCAGCAGTTTACGGGGGGCGACCAGCTCCTACGAGCAGTACTTC.

This clonotype was seen repeatedly, ten times or more. This sequence joins TRBV19 and TRBJ2-5; TRBD2 is a possible D gene (6 bases). V was pared by 5 bases and J by 1 base, with 14 bases between. Germline V gene data show CDR1 as LNHDA and CDR2 as SQIVND (reference sequence). This CDR3 comprises 15 residues. The CDR3 loop reads CASSAGRGIQETQYF. The CDR3 nucleotides read TGTGCCAGTAGTGCGGGCCGGGGGATCCAAGAGACCCAGTACTTC. Combining the CDR3 with reference TRBV19 and TRBJ2-5 gives the whole variable domain DGGITQSPKYLFRKEGQNVTLSCEQNLNHDAMYWYRQDPGQGLRLIYYSQIVNDFQKGDIAEGYSVSREKKESFPLTVTSAQKNPTAFYLCASSAGRGIQETQYFGPGTRLLVL.

The CDR3 region has the DNA TGCGCCAGCAGCCAAGATCGCGGAGTCTCAGATACGCAGTATTTT. It translates to CASSQDRGVSDTQYF. This chain joins TRBV4-1 and TRBJ2-3; D is undetermined. Germline CDR1 is MGHRA and CDR2 is YSYEKL. The CDR3 loop spans 15 amino acids. V gave up 0 bases and J gave up 4 bases, with 11 bases separating them.

The CDR3 loop is CASSSNRGQNEKLFF. CDR3 nucleotides: TGTGCCAGCAGCTCCAACAGGGGCCAGAATGAAAAACTGTTTTTT. V and J are TRBV7-8 and TRBJ1-4, with 7 bases lining up with TRBD1. The CDR3 length is 15 residues. V shed 4 bases, J shed 5 bases, and the junction held 7 bases outside the gene matches. Germline V gene lookup returns CDR1 SGHVS and CDR2 FQNEAQ.

The gene calls are TRBV7-9 and TRBJ2-3, with TRBD2 as a possible D gene (6 bases). The CDR3 consists of 16 residues. Germline V gene sequence: CDR1 SEHNR, CDR2 FQNEAQ (reference sequence). V lost 5 bases, J lost 1 base, and 16 bases lay in between. The chain's CDR3 is CASSGSSGGRTDTQYF. The CDR3 bases are TGTGCCAGCAGCGGATCCTCCGGGGGACGCACAGATACGCAGTATTTT.

This clonotype was recorded many times. This rearrangement joins TRBV10-3 to TRBJ2-2; 8 positions agree with TRBD2. The V segment lost 6 bases and the J segment 4 bases; nucleotides outside the gene matches: 7. This CDR3 has 15 amino acids. Germline CDR1 reads ENHRY; CDR2 reads SYGVKD. The CDR3 protein is CAIRDIAGSTGELFF. The DNA for the CDR3 is TGTGCCATCAGGGATATAGCGGGGAGCACCGGGGAGCTGTTTTTT.

This clonotype has ten or more counts. The chain links TRBV7-8 to TRBJ1-4; D remains unclear. This CDR3 has 14 amino acids. V shed 8 bases and J shed 5 bases, with 15 bases lying between them. Germline CDR1 and CDR2: SGHVS and FQNEAQ. The CDR3 DNA reads as TGTGCCAGCCGCAGGACCGAGCTGAATGAAAAACTGTTTTTT. It encodes CASRRTELNEKLFF.

This clonotype has ten or more counts. The V gene is TRBV6-2 or TRBV6-3, the J gene TRBJ1-5; 12 bases line up with TRBD1. V shed 5 bases, J shed 5 bases, and the junction held 4 bases outside the gene matches. The CDR3 is made up of 15 amino acids. Germline assignment: CDR1 MNHEY and CDR2 SVGEGT. The CDR3 DNA sequence: TGTGCCAGCAGTGCCTGGGACAGGGGGCATCAGCCCCAGCATTTT. The encoded protein is CASSAWDRGHQPQHF.

The chain carries TRBV7-9 and TRBJ1-4; 9 bases map to TRBD1. Germline-derived CDR1 and CDR2 are SEHNR and FQNEAQ (reference sequence). The trim removed 5 bases at V and 8 bases at J, leaving 9 bases unmatched. This CDR3 region has 15 residues. CDR3 amino acids: CASSAGTGTYEKLFF. The CDR3 coding sequence is TGTGCCAGCAGCGCCGGGACAGGGACTTACGAAAAACTGTTTTTT. The variable domain in full, with the rest retrieved from reference TRBV7-9 and TRBJ1-4, is DTGVSQNPRHKITKRGQNVTFRCDPISEHNRLYWYRQTLGQGPEFLTYFQNEAQLEKSRLLSDRFSAERPKGSFSTLEIQRTEQGDSAMYLCASSAGTGTYEKLFFGSGTQLSVL.

This clonotype was detected ten times or more. The rearrangement joins TRBV12-3 or TRBV12-4 to TRBJ2-2, with a possible D match to TRBD2 (5 bases). The CDR3 is made up of 17 amino acids. Trimming cost V 5 bases and J 6 bases, with 22 bases left between them. In nucleotides, the CDR3 is TGTGCCAGCAGTATGTACCTAATGCGGGCTCAGGCCGGGGAGCTGTTTTTT. Translation: CASSMYLMRAQAGELFF.

V is TRBV7-9 and J is TRBJ2-2, with a tentative D call TRBD1 (6 bases). V gave up 4 bases and J gave up 3 bases, with 15 bases separating them. CDR3 length equals 16 residues. Germline lookup yields CDR1 SEHNR and CDR2 FQNEAQ (reference sequence). The DNA for the CDR3 is TGTGCCAGCAGCTCGAAAACAGGGTTGGACACCGGGGAGCTGTTTTTT. Its protein is CASSSKTGLDTGELFF.

Ten or more counts support this clonotype. The rearrangement links TRBV7-2 to TRBJ2-3; maybe TRBD2 (5 bases). This CDR3 has 12 residues. CDR1 and CDR2 (germline): SGHTA, FQGNSA. V dropped 5 bases and J dropped 6 bases, with 9 bases sitting between them. CDR3 loop: CASSPWRDTQYF. Written as DNA, the CDR3 is TGTGCCAGCAGCCCTTGGAGGGATACGCAGTATTTT. Filled out from reference TRBV7-2 and TRBJ2-3, the complete variable domain reads GAGVSQSPSNKVTEKGKDVELRCDPISGHTALYWYRQSLGQGLEFLIYFQGNSAPDKSGLPSDRFSAERTGGSVSTLTIQRTQQEDSAVYLCASSPWRDTQYFGPGTRLTVL.

This clonotype was recorded at least ten times. CDR3 in amino acids: CASSPDTIQPQHF. The CDR3 DNA reads as TGTGCCAGCAGCCCGGACACAATTCAGCCCCAGCATTTT. The chain recombines TRBV7-2 with TRBJ1-5; TRBD1 is a possible D gene (5 bases). CDR3 length equals 13 residues. CDR1 is SGHTA and CDR2 is FQGNSA in the germline V gene. V was clipped by 5 bases and J by 6 bases, with 11 bases between them.

CDR3 sequence reads: CASSEDPGGYEQYF. The CDR3, as DNA: TGTGCCAGCAGCGAGGACCCGGGAGGGTACGAGCAGTACTTC. J is TRBJ2-7 and V is TRBV5-4; 8 bases are shared with TRBD2. CDR1 is SGHNT and CDR2 is YYREEE in the germline V gene (reference sequence). This CDR3 is built from 14 residues. The ends lost 4 bases at V and 4 bases at J; junction bases unmatched: 7.